The next 29 T cell receptor beta chains were all read from a single sample in a study of blood T cell repertoires in COVID-19. Assay: immunoSEQ multiplex PCR; the TCRdb copy retains only in-frame clones and omits some. This table holds about 230,000 clones, roughly four fifths found once. Input material: peripheral blood. The receptors shown here come from a woman aged 45-60 years with acute or convalescent COVID-19.

This chain connects TRBV6-6 to TRBJ2-5, with D perhaps matching TRBD2 (5 bases). There are 15 residues in the CDR3. Trimming took 6 bases from V and 5 from J, leaving 19 bases between them. The germline V gene has CDR1 MNHNY and CDR2 SVGAGI (reference sequence). The CDR3 DNA sequence: TGTGCCAGCAGCAAAATGACTGGAGGTGGGGAGACCCAGTACTTC. It codes for CASSKMTGGGETQYF.

The rearrangement links TRBV6-5 to TRBJ2-1, with 9 positions matching TRBD2. V trimming: 6 bases; J trimming: 14 bases; junction bases outside the gene matches: 11. Germline V gives CDR1 MNHEY, CDR2 SVGAGI. This CDR3 contains 13 residues. CDR3 loop: CASRPRLAEGEFF. DNA of the CDR3: TGTGCCAGCAGGCCTAGACTAGCGGAAGGCGAGTTCTTC.

The CDR3: CASSQGGQGAADEQYF. As DNA, the CDR3 is TGTGCCAGCAGCCAAGGGGGACAGGGGGCGGCGGACGAGCAGTACTTC. The chain joins TRBV16 to TRBJ2-7, with TRBD1 identical over 12 bases. This CDR3 contains 16 residues. Germline values: CDR1 KGHSY, CDR2 FQNENV. J gave up 5 bases and V 2 bases, and 7 bases lay outside the gene matches.

This clone was found once. The rearrangement uses TRBV15 and TRBJ2-3; no reliable D call. Germline CDR1 is LNHNV and CDR2 is YYDKDF (reference sequence). The ends were cut back, 2 bases at V and 3 bases at J, with 3 bases in the middle. The CDR3 is made up of 12 amino acids. The DNA of the CDR3 is TGTGCCACCAGCAGACAAACAGATACGCAGTATTTT. It translates to CATSRQTDTQYF.

Written as DNA, the CDR3 is TGTGCCAGCAGTATGGACAGGGTTGACGAGCAGTACTTC. Residues: CASSMDRVDEQYF. V is TRBV2 and J is TRBJ2-7; TRBD1 agrees at 8 bases. The CDR3 is 13 residues long. J gave up 5 bases and V 5 bases, and 5 bases lay outside the gene matches. From germline, CDR1 is SNHLY and CDR2 FYNNEI. The variable domain in full, with the rest retrieved from reference TRBV2 and TRBJ2-7, is EPEVTQTPSHQVTQMGQEVILRCVPISNHLYFYWYRQILGQKVEFLVSFYNNEISEKSEIFDDQFSVERPDGSNFTLKIRSTKLEDSAMYFCASSMDRVDEQYFGPGTRLTVT.

The chain uses TRBV12-3 or TRBV12-4 and TRBJ1-6; 8 bases map to TRBD1. The V gene end was trimmed by 9 bases and the J gene end by 8 bases; junction bases not matched to a gene: 3. CDR3 length: 12 residues. This chain's CDR3 is CASGQGHSPLHF. DNA for the CDR3: TGTGCCAGTGGACAGGGCCATTCACCCCTCCACTTT.

The chain has TRBV24-1 and TRBJ2-3; a possible D gene is TRBD1 (5 bases). Looked up from germline, CDR1 is KGHDR and CDR2 is SFDVKD. The V gene lost 1 base and the J gene lost 2 bases, with 12 bases spanning the gap. This CDR3 has 16 residues. The CDR3 coding sequence is TGTGCCACCAGTGATTTAGGGGCAGCCGCCACAGATACGCAGTATTTT. It specifies CATSDLGAAATDTQYF.

The V gene is TRBV3-1 (or the pseudogene TRBV3-2), the J gene TRBJ2-2, with D unclear. Deletions cut 1 base from V and 4 bases from J, with 7 bases between. There are 14 residues in the CDR3. Germline CDR1 is LGHDT and CDR2 is YNNKEL (reference sequence). In DNA form, the CDR3 reads TGTGCCAGCAGCCAAGTTCCCGTCACCGGGGAGCTGTTTTTT. As protein: CASSQVPVTGELFF.

V and J are TRBV5-1 and TRBJ1-3; perhaps TRBD1 as D (6 bases). V was trimmed by 0 bases and J by 2 bases, leaving 9 bases between them. CDR1 and CDR2 from the germline V gene are SGHRS and YFSETQ. The CDR3 runs to 15 residues. The CDR3, as DNA: TGCGCCAGCAGCTTGGCACAGGGAACTGGAAACACCATATATTTT. Translating it yields CASSLAQGTGNTIYF.

The chain couples TRBV6-5 to TRBJ2-1; possibly TRBD2 for D (5 bases). The germline V and J ends were trimmed by 6 bases and 6 bases, with 12 bases remaining between them. This CDR3 is built from 13 residues. CDR1 is MNHEY and CDR2 is SVGAGI in the germline V gene. CDR3 DNA sequence: TGTGCCAGCAGGCGGACTGGCTCCAATGAGCAGTTCTTC. Translating it yields CASRRTGSNEQFF.

This clone was recorded a few times. V and J are TRBV28 and TRBJ1-2; 8 bases map to TRBD1. The J segment lost 4 bases and the V segment lost 4 bases, leaving 17 bases of the junction unmatched. The CDR3 runs to 18 residues. Germline V gives CDR1 MDHEN, CDR2 SYDVKM. For the CDR3, the DNA is TGTGCCAGCAGTTCCCTCAGGGGGCGCGTAAGGGCCGGCTATGGCTACACCTTC. Its translation: CASSSLRGRVRAGYGYTF.

V gene TRBV5-5 combines with J gene TRBJ1-5; possibly TRBD1 for D (5 bases). Germline V lookup: CDR1 SGHKS, CDR2 YYEKEE (reference sequence). V was pared by 2 bases and J by 3 bases, with 9 bases between. The CDR3 is 14 amino acids. The CDR3 DNA is TGTGCCAGCAGCTTTGCGACAGACAATCAGCCCCAGCATTTT. This sequence encodes CASSFATDNQPQHF. Looking up the rest from reference TRBV5-5 and TRBJ1-5 gives the full variable domain: DAGVTQSPTHLIKTRGQQVTLRCSPISGHKSVSWYQQVLGQGPQFIFQYYEKEERGRGNFPDRFSARQFPNYSSELNVNALLLGDSALYLCASSFATDNQPQHFGDGTRLSIL.

V is TRBV27 and J is TRBJ2-1, with TRBD2 matching 7 bases. V shed 5 bases and J 7 bases; nucleotides not matched to a gene: 11. This CDR3 comprises 15 residues. CDR1 is MNHEY and CDR2 is SMNVEV in the germline V gene (reference sequence). In nucleotides, the CDR3 is TGTGCCAGCAGTACCGTCGGCGGGAGTAATAATGAGCAGTTCTTC. It codes for CASSTVGGSNNEQFF.

CDR3 sequence: CASSSDIIGYTF. CDR3 coding DNA: TGTGCCAGCAGCTCAGATATCATTGGCTACACCTTC. The chain uses TRBV2 and TRBJ1-2; D is ambiguous. Trimming removed 6 bases from V and 7 bases from J, with 12 bases in between. The germline CDR1 and CDR2 sequences are SNHLY and FYNNEI. This CDR3 region has 12 residues.

This rearrangement joins TRBV7-2 to TRBJ1-6; weak D call: TRBD1 (5 bases). CDR1 SGHTA and CDR2 FQGNSA come from the germline V gene. V was pared by 5 bases and J by 0 bases, with 20 bases between. The CDR3 runs to 19 residues. The CDR3 DNA is TGTGCCAGCAGCCAACGGGGGGTCAGGCTGAGCTCCTATAATTCACCCCTCCACTTT. The encoded protein is CASSQRGVRLSSYNSPLHF.

V and J are TRBV9 and TRBJ2-7, with 10 bases identical to TRBD1. Trimming removed 4 bases from V and 6 bases from J; junction bases left unmatched: 10. The CDR3 has 15 amino acids. CDR1 is SGDLS and CDR2 is YYNGEE in the germline V gene. Here the CDR3 DNA reads TGTGCCAGCAGCCCTCCGACAGGGGGCCCATCCGAGCAGTACTTC. Its translation is CASSPPTGGPSEQYF.

This clone was detected only a few times. The V gene is TRBV3-1 (or the pseudogene TRBV3-2), the J gene TRBJ1-2; D not resolved. Germline CDR1 LGHDT, CDR2 YNNKEL (reference sequence). The CDR3 length is 13 residues. V was clipped by 1 base and J by 6 bases, with 9 bases between them. CDR3 amino acids: CASSQGAVNGYTF. CDR3 nucleotides: TGTGCCAGCAGCCAAGGGGCAGTAAATGGCTACACCTTC.

This rearrangement joins TRBV18 to TRBJ1-4, with 7 bases identical to TRBD1. The CDR3 totals 18 residues. Per germline, CDR1 KGHSH and CDR2 LQKENI. The junction had 9 bases not matched to a gene; V was cut back by 0 bases and J by 2 bases. The CDR3 loop reads CASSPPTGSGRTNEKLFF. The CDR3, as DNA: TGTGCCAGCTCACCACCGACAGGGTCGGGTAGGACTAATGAAAAACTGTTTTTT. The full variable domain, its missing parts supplied by reference TRBV18 and TRBJ1-4, is NAGVMQNPRHLVRRRGQEARLRCSPMKGHSHVYWYRQLPEEGLKFMVYLQKENIIDESGMPKERFSAEFPKEGPSILRIQQVVRGDSAAYFCASSPPTGSGRTNEKLFFGSGTQLSVL.

The chain recombines TRBV5-1 with TRBJ2-1; D is undetermined. V lost 0 bases, J lost 0 bases, and 4 bases lay in between. Germline V gives CDR1 SGHRS, CDR2 YFSETQ. This CDR3 has 14 amino acids. CDR3: CASSLGGSYNEQFF. The CDR3 nucleotides are TGCGCCAGCAGCTTGGGCGGCTCCTACAATGAGCAGTTCTTC.

The chain joins TRBV7-2 to TRBJ2-5; 9 bases align to TRBD1. Trimming at V came to 5 bases and at J to 5 bases, leaving 3 bases not matched to a gene. The V gene's germline CDR1 is SGHTA and CDR2 FQGNSA. The CDR3 is 13 amino acids. CDR3 sequence: CASSQDRGETQYF. The CDR3, as DNA: TGTGCCAGCAGCCAGGACAGGGGTGAGACCCAGTACTTC. The whole variable domain, filled in from reference TRBV7-2 and TRBJ2-5, reads GAGVSQSPSNKVTEKGKDVELRCDPISGHTALYWYRQSLGQGLEFLIYFQGNSAPDKSGLPSDRFSAERTGGSVSTLTIQRTQQEDSAVYLCASSQDRGETQYFGPGTRLLVL.

The chain recombines TRBV4-1 with TRBJ2-3; D remains ambiguous. CDR1 MGHRA and CDR2 YSYEKL come from the germline V gene. The CDR3 contains 17 residues. V was clipped by 1 base and J by 1 base, with 15 bases between them. This CDR3 reads CASSQGPTPLGTDTQYF. The CDR3 coding sequence is TGCGCCAGCAGCCAAGGTCCCACACCTCTCGGCACAGATACGCAGTATTTT.

The chain joins TRBV28 to TRBJ1-2; a possible D gene is TRBD1 (6 bases). The CDR3 has 15 residues. CDR1 and CDR2 from the germline V gene are MDHEN and SYDVKM. V was pared by 6 bases and J by 0 bases, with 14 bases between. The CDR3 DNA reads as TGTGCCAGCAGCCTAGGCGGACAGTCTAACTATGGCTACACCTTC. It yields the protein CASSLGGQSNYGYTF.

V is TRBV24-1 and J is TRBJ2-3; D is perhaps TRBD1 (6 bases). V was trimmed by 4 bases and J by 6 bases, leaving 13 bases between them. The CDR3 runs 14 residues. The germline gives CDR1 KGHDR, CDR2 SFDVKD. The CDR3 nucleotides are TGTGCCACCAGTGAGGACCCAGGGGTGGATACGCAGTATTTT. Translation: CATSEDPGVDTQYF.

The chain recombines TRBV10-3 with TRBJ1-6, with TRBD1 matching 7 bases. Germline V gives CDR1 ENHRY, CDR2 SYGVKD. The CDR3 runs to 12 residues. With 6 bases clipped from V and 12 bases from J, the junction kept 5 bases outside the gene matches. The CDR3 DNA is TGTGCCATCAGCGTTGCAGGGGGACCCCTCCACTTT. Its protein is CAISVAGGPLHF.

The V gene is TRBV11-3, the J gene TRBJ1-1; D unclear. The CDR3 totals 13 residues. V was cut by 3 bases and J by 7 bases, with 12 bases left in between. Germline values: CDR1 SGHNT, CDR2 YENEEA. Here the CDR3 reads CASSLDSGSEAFF. CDR3 nucleotides: TGTGCCAGCAGCTTGGACTCGGGGAGTGAAGCTTTCTTT.

The chain has TRBV2 and TRBJ2-3; 10 bases align to TRBD2. CDR1 SNHLY and CDR2 FYNNEI come from the germline V gene. This CDR3 is 14 amino acids long. V was pared by 10 bases and J by 4 bases, with 8 bases of the junction left unmatched. This chain's CDR3 is CATGTSGVADTQYF. As DNA, the CDR3 is TGTGCCACCGGAACTAGCGGGGTTGCAGATACGCAGTATTTT.

V gene TRBV10-1 combines with J gene TRBJ2-6; D is possibly TRBD1 (6 bases). The V gene's germline CDR1 is WNHNN and CDR2 SYGVQD (reference sequence). The CDR3 is 17 residues long. V was cut by 5 bases and J by 0 bases, with 14 bases left in between. CDR3 sequence: CASSNGQSYSGANVLTF. Written as DNA, the CDR3 is TGCGCCAGCAGTAACGGACAGTCGTACTCTGGGGCCAACGTCCTGACTTTC.

V usage is TRBV6-5 and J usage is TRBJ2-3, with 8 bases fitting TRBD1. This CDR3 comprises 14 residues. V shed 6 bases, J shed 0 bases, and the junction held 2 bases outside the gene matches. CDR1 and CDR2 from the germline V gene are MNHEY and SVGAGI. The DNA of the CDR3 is TGTGCCAGCAGACGGGACAGGAGCACAGATACGCAGTATTTT. The encoded protein is CASRRDRSTDTQYF.

This sequence joins TRBV2 and TRBJ2-7; 10 bases are shared with TRBD1. The germline CDR1 and CDR2 sequences are SNHLY and FYNNEI. The V segment lost 7 bases and the J segment 2 bases; nucleotides outside the gene matches: 2. The CDR3 spans 13 residues. The CDR3: CASTGQGTYEQYF. The CDR3 DNA follows: TGTGCCAGCACGGGACAGGGGACCTACGAGCAGTACTTC.